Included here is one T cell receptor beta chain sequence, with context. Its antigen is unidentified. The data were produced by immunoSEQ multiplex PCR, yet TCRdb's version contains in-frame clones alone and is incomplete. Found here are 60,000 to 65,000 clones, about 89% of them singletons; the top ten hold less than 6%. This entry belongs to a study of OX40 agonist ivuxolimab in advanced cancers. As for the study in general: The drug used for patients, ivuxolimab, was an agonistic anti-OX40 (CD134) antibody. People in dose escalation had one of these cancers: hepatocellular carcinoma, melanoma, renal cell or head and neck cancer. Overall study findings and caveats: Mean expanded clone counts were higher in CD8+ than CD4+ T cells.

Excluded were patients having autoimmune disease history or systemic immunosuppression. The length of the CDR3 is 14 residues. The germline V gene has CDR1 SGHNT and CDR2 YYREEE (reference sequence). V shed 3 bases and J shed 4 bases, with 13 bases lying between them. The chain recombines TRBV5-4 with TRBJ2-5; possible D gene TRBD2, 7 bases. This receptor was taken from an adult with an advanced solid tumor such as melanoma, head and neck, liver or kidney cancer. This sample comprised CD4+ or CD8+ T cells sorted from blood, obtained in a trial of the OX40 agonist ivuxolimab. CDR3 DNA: TGTGCCAGCAGCTCCCCTAGGGGGGGAGAGACCCAGTACTTC. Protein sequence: CASSSPRGGETQYF.